In its sample, the clone carrying this TCR beta chain was seen once. Its target is unknown. With a J-beta primer mix and a sample-barcoded 5' primer, a second PCR ran about 7 to 11 cycles. TCRdb reprocessed the 5' RACE reads with MiXCR, giving one entry per CDR3 protein. Among around 800,000 distinct CDR3 sequences listed, about 55% were seen once. Donor samples were obtained from healthy Caucasian individuals from Russia, aged about 6 to 100. Isolated per sample were at least 6 million PBMCs. The sample belongs to a study of blood T cells in healthy people across ages. Findings of the study overall: Shifts in expanded clonotypes may have been confounded by donor CMV status, which was unknown. A roughly linear fall in TCR beta diversity per million T cells was seen with increasing age.

Trimming took 5 bases from V and 6 from J, leaving 14 bases between them. From germline, CDR1 is PRHDT and CDR2 FYEKMQ (reference sequence). The CDR3 runs to 14 residues. Sequencing input: blood. The receptor was derived from a man older than 75 in good health. The rearrangement links TRBV13 to TRBJ2-1; the D is unclear. The CDR3 nucleotides are TGTGCCAGCAGCCCACGGGCGGCCTTCAATGAGCAGTTCTTC. Encoded protein: CASSPRAAFNEQFF. Filled out from reference TRBV13 and TRBJ2-1, the complete variable domain reads AAGVIQSPRHLIKEKRETATLKCYPIPRHDTVYWYQQGPGQDPQFLISFYEKMQSDKGSIPDRFSAQQFSDYHSELNMSSLELGDSALYFCASSPRAAFNEQFFGPGTRLTVL.